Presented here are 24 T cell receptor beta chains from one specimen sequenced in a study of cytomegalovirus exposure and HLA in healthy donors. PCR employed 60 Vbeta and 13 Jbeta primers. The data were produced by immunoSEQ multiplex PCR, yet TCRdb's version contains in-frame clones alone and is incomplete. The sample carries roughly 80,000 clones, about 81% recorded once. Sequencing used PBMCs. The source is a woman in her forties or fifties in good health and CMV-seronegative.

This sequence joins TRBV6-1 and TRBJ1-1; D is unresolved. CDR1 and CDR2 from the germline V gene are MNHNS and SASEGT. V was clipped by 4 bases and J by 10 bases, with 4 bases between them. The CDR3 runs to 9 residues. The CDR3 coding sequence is TGTGCCAGCAGTGGCAGAGCTTTCTTT. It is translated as CASSGRAFF.

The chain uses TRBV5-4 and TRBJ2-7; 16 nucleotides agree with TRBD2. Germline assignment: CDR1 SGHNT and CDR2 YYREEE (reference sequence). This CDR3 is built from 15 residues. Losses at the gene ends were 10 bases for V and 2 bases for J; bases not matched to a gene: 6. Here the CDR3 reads CASGLAGGAAYEQYF. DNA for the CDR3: TGTGCCTCGGGACTAGCGGGAGGGGCCGCCTACGAGCAGTACTTC. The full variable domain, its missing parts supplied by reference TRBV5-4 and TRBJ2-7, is ETGVTQSPTHLIKTRGQQVTLRCSSQSGHNTVSWYQQALGQGPQFIFQYYREEENGRGNFPPRFSGLQFPNYSSELNVNALELDDSALYLCASGLAGGAAYEQYFGPGTRLTVT.

CDR3 in amino acids: CASSSVRGGNTEAFF. DNA of the CDR3: TGTGCCAGCAGCTCTGTCAGAGGGGGGAACACTGAAGCTTTCTTT. J is TRBJ1-1 and V is TRBV6-6; D perhaps matches TRBD1 (6 bases). CDR3 length: 15 amino acids. V shed 6 bases and J shed 1 base, with 15 bases lying between them. From germline, CDR1 is MNHNY and CDR2 SVGAGI (reference sequence).

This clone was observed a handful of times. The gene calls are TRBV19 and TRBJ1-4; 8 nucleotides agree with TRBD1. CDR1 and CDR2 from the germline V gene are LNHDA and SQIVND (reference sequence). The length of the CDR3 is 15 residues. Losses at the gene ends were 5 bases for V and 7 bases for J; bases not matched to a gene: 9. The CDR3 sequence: CASSLTGVGIEKLFF. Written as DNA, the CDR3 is TGTGCCAGTAGTTTGACAGGGGTTGGTATTGAAAAACTGTTTTTT.

CDR3 sequence: CASSLGRGLSPLHF. For the CDR3, the DNA is TGTGCCAGCAGTTTAGGCAGGGGGCTTTCACCCCTCCACTTT. V gene TRBV28 combines with J gene TRBJ1-6; 8 positions match TRBD1. CDR1 is MDHEN, CDR2 SYDVKM, per germline. The CDR3 length is 14 residues. V shed 2 bases and J 9 bases; nucleotides not matched to a gene: 3.

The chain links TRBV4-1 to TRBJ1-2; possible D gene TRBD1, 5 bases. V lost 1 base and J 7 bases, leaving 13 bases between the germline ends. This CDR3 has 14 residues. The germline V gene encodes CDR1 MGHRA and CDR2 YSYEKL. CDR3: CASSQAPQGGGYTF. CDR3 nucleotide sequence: TGCGCCAGCAGCCAAGCCCCTCAGGGCGGTGGCTACACCTTC.

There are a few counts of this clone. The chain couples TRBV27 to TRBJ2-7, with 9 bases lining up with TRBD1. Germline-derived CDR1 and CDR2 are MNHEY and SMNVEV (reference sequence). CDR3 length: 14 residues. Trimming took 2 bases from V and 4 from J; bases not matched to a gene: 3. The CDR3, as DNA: TGTGCCAGCAGTTTACGGACAGGGGTTTACGAGCAGTACGTC. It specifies CASSLRTGVYEQYV.

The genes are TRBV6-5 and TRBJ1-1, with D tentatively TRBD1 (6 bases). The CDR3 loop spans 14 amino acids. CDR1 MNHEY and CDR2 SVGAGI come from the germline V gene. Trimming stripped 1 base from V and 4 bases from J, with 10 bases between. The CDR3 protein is CASSYLGGATEAFF. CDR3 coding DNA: TGTGCCAGCAGTTACTTGGGGGGGGCCACTGAAGCTTTCTTT.

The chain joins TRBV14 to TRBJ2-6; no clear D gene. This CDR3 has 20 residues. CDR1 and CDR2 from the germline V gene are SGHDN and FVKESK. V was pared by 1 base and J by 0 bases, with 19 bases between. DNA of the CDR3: TGTGCCAGCAGCCAAGGGCCAGACTCGGCATTCTTCTCTGGGGCCAACGTCCTGACTTTC. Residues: CASSQGPDSAFFSGANVLTF.

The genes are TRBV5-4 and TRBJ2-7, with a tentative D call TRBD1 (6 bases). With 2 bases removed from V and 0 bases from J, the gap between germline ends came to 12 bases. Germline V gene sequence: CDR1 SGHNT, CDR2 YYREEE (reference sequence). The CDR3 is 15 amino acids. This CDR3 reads CASSFTGQGSYEQYV. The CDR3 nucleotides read TGTGCCAGCAGCTTTACAGGGCAAGGCTCCTACGAGCAGTACGTC.

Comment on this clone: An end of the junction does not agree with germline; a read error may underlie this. This chain's CDR3 is CATGTGYGYGQYF. The CDR3 coding sequence is TGTGCCACCGGGACAGGGTACGGCTACGGGCAGTACTTC. The chain links TRBV6-5 to TRBJ2-7, with TRBD1 identical over 9 bases. CDR1 and CDR2 from the germline V gene are MNHEY and SVGAGI. This CDR3 has 13 amino acids.

CDR3 sequence (DNA): TGTGCCAGCAGTGTCGGACTAGCGGGAGAATATTTT. This encodes CASSVGLAGEYF. This chain uses TRBV28 with TRBJ2-3; 13 nucleotides match TRBD2. CDR3 size: 12 residues. The V gene end was trimmed by 5 bases and the J gene end by 15 bases; junction bases not matched to a gene: 5. The germline gives CDR1 MDHEN, CDR2 SYDVKM.

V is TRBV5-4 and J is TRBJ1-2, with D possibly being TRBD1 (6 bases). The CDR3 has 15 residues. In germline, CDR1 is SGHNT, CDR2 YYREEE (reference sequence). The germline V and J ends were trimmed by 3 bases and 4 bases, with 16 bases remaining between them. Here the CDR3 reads CASSSPLQGVYGYTF. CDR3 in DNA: TGTGCCAGCAGCTCTCCCCTACAGGGTGTCTATGGCTACACCTTC. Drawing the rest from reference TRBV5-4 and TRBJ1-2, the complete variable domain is ETGVTQSPTHLIKTRGQQVTLRCSSQSGHNTVSWYQQALGQGPQFIFQYYREEENGRGNFPPRFSGLQFPNYSSELNVNALELDDSALYLCASSSPLQGVYGYTFGSGTRLTVV.

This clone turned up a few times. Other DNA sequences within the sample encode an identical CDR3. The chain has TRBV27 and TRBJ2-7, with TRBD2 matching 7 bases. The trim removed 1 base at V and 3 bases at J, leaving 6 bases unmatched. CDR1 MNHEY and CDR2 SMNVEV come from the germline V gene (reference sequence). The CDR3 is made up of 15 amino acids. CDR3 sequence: CASSLLGGRVYEQYF. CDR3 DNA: TGTGCCAGCAGTTTATTAGGCGGGAGAGTCTACGAGCAGTACTTC.

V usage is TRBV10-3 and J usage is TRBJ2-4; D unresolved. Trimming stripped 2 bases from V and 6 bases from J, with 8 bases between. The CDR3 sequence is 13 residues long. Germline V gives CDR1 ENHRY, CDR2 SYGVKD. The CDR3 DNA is TGTGCCATCAGTGAGGGAACGGGAAACATTCAGTACTTC. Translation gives CAISEGTGNIQYF.

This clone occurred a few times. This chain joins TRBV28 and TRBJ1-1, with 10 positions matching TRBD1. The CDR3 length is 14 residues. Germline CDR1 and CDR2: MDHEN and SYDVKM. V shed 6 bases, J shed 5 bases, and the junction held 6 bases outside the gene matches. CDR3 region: CASRTPGQGTEAFF. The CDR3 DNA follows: TGTGCCAGCAGGACCCCGGGACAGGGGACTGAAGCTTTCTTT. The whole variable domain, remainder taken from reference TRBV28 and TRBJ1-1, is DVKVTQSSRYLVKRTGEKVFLECVQDMDHENMFWYRQDPGLGLRLIYFSYDVKMKEKGDIPEGYSVSREKKERFSLILESASTNQTSMYLCASRTPGQGTEAFFGQGTRLTVV.

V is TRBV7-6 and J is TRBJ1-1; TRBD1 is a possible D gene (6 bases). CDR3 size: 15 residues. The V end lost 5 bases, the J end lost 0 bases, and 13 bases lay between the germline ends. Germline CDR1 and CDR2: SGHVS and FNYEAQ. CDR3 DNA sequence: TGTGCCAGCAGCGCCGGGACACTCATGAACACTGAAGCTTTCTTT. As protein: CASSAGTLMNTEAFF.

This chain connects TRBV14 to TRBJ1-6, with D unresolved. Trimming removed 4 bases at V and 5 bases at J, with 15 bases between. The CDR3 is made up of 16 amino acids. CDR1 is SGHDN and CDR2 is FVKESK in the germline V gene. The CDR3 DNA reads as TGTGCCAGCAGCCGAATAGACCGGGGAGATAATTCACCCCTCCACTTT. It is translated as CASSRIDRGDNSPLHF.

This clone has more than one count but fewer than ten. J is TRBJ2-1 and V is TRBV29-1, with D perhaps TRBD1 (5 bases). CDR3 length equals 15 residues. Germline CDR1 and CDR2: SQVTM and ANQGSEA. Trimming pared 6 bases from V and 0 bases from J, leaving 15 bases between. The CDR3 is CSVDQDIGSYNEQFF. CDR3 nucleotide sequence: TGCAGCGTCGACCAGGACATTGGCTCCTACAATGAGCAGTTCTTC.

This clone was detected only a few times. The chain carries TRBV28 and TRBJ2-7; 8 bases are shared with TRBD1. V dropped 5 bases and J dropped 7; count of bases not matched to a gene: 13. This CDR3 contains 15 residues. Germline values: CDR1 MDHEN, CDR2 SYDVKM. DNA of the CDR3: TGTGCCAGCAGTCCGACGGGACAGGCTAACGTAGAGCAGTACTTC. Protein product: CASSPTGQANVEQYF. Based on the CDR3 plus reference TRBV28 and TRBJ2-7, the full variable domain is DVKVTQSSRYLVKRTGEKVFLECVQDMDHENMFWYRQDPGLGLRLIYFSYDVKMKEKGDIPEGYSVSREKKERFSLILESASTNQTSMYLCASSPTGQANVEQYFGPGTRLTVT.

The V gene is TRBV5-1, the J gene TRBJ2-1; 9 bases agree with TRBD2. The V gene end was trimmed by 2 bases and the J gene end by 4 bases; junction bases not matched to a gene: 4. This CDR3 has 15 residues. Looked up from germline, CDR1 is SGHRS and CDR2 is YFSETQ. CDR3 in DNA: TGCGCCAGCAGCTTCGAGCGGGGGGCTTACAATGAGCAGTTCTTC. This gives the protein CASSFERGAYNEQFF.

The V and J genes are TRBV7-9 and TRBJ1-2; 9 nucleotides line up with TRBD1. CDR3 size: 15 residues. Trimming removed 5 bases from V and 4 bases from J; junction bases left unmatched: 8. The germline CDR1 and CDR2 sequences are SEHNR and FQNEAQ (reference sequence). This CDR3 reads CASSPRTGVGYGYTF. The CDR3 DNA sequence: TGTGCCAGCAGCCCAAGGACAGGGGTGGGCTATGGCTACACCTTC.

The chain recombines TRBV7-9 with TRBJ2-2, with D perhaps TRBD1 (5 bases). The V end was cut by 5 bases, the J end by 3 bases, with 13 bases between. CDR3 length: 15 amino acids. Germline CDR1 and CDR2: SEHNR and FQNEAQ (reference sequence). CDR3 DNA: TGTGCCAGCAGCCCGGACAAGCCCTACACCGGGGAGCTGTTTTTT. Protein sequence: CASSPDKPYTGELFF. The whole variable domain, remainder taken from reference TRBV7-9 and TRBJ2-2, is DTGVSQNPRHKITKRGQNVTFRCDPISEHNRLYWYRQTLGQGPEFLTYFQNEAQLEKSRLLSDRFSAERPKGSFSTLEIQRTEQGDSAMYLCASSPDKPYTGELFFGEGSRLTVL.

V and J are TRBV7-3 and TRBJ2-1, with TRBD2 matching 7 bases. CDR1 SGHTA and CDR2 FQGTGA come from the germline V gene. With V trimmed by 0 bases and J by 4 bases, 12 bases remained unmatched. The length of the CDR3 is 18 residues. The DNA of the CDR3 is TGTGCCAGCAGCTTAACAGTCGTGCGGGGGAAGGATTACAATGAGCAGTTCTTC. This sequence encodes CASSLTVVRGKDYNEQFF.